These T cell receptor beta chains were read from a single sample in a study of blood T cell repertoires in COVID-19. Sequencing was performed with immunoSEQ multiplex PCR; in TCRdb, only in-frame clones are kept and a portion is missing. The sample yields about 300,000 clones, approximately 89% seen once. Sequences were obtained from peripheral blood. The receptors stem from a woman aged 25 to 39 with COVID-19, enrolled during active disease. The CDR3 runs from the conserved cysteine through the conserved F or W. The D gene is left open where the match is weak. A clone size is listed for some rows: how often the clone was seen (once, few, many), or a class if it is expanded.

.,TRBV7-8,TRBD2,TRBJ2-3,CASSSGLAGGSSTDTQYF,TGTGCCAGCAGCTCCGGACTAGCGGGGGGGTCTAGCACAGATACGCAGTATTTT
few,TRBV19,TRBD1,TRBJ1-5,CASSRLTGRNQPQHF,TGTGCCAGTAGCCGTTTGACAGGGCGAAATCAGCCCCAGCATTTT
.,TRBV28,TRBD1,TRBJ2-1,CASSVGQDEQFF,TGTGCCAGCAGCGTGGGACAGGATGAGCAGTTCTTC
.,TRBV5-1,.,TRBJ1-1,CASSFEAEGEAFF,TGCGCCAGCAGCTTTGAGGCAGAAGGTGAAGCTTTCTTT
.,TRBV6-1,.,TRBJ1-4,CASSDLDRDEKLFF,TGTGCCAGCAGTGATTTGGACAGAGATGAAAAACTGTTTTTT
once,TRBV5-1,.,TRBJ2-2,CASSSGQRNTGELFF,TGCGCCAGCAGCTCAGGACAGCGAAACACCGGGGAGCTGTTTTTT
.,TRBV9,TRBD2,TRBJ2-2,CASSLSGGGVRELFF,TGTGCCAGCAGCCTTAGCGGGGGAGGGGTTCGGGAGCTGTTTTTT
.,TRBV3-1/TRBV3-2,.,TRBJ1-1,CASSQANTEAFF,TGTGCCAGCAGCCAGGCGAACACTGAAGCTTTCTTT
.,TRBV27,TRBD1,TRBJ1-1,CASSPAGQGYTEAFF,TGTGCCAGCAGTCCCGCGGGACAGGGGTACACTGAAGCTTTCTTT
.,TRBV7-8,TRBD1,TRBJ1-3,CASSQLGQGSGNTIYF,TGTGCCAGCAGTCAACTAGGACAGGGGTCTGGAAACACCATATATTTT
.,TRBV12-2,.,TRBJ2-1,CASRLDRSNNEQFF,TGTGCAAGTCGCTTAGATCGGAGTAACAATGAGCAGTTCTTC
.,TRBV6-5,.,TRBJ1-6,CASSYRGGSESPLHF,TGTGCCAGCAGTTACCGAGGGGGATCAGAATCACCCCTCCACTTT
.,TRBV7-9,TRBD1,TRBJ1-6,CASSSNRGQVYNSPLHF,TGTGCCAGCAGCTCCAACCGTGGACAGGTCTATAATTCACCCCTCCACTTT
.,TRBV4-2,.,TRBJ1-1,CASSQADTNTEAFF,TGTGCCAGCAGCCAAGCGGACACAAACACTGAAGCTTTCTTT
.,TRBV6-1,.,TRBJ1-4,CASSEGPATGQKLFF,TGTGCCAGCAGTGAAGGGCCGGCTACAGGGCAAAAACTGTTTTTT
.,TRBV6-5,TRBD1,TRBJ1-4,CASRGQGVYEKLFF,TGTGCCAGCAGGGGACAGGGAGTTTATGAAAAACTGTTTTTT